The next 10 T cell receptor beta chains were all read from a single sample in a study of blood T cell repertoires in COVID-19. The method was immunoSEQ multiplex PCR; TCRdb's version includes in-frame clones alone and lacks a portion of them. The repertoire has over 250,000 clones, 86% of them found once; the top ten carry over 7.5%. What was sequenced was peripheral blood. These receptor sequences come from a man aged 40-50 years who had recovered from COVID-19.

The chain carries TRBV5-1 and TRBJ2-2, with 8 bases fitting TRBD1. Trimming at V came to 2 bases and at J to 7 bases, leaving 4 bases not matched to a gene. This CDR3 is built from 14 residues. Germline-derived CDR1 and CDR2 are SGHRS and YFSETQ. CDR3 coding DNA: TGCGCCAGCAGCTTCAGGGGGCGTAACGGGGAGCTGTTTTTT. Its translation is CASSFRGRNGELFF.

CDR3 coding DNA: TGTGCCAGCAAGGGCACCGGGGACATCCTTTCCTACGAGCAGTACTTC. Its protein product is CASKGTGDILSYEQYF. The V call is TRBV27, the J call TRBJ2-7, with D maybe TRBD1 (6 bases). Deletions cut 7 bases from V and 1 base from J, with 20 bases between. The germline CDR1 and CDR2 sequences are MNHEY and SMNVEV (reference sequence). The CDR3 totals 16 residues.

This chain connects TRBV5-4 to TRBJ2-2; D is perhaps TRBD2 (6 bases). The CDR3 is 15 residues long. Trimming removed 4 bases at V and 4 bases at J, with 14 bases between. Germline V gives CDR1 SGHNT, CDR2 YYREEE (reference sequence). CDR3 DNA sequence: TGTGCCAGCAGCCACAAGGCGGGGATCACCGGGGAGCTGTTTTTT. It encodes CASSHKAGITGELFF.

The chain is built from TRBV6-1 and TRBJ2-6; 10 bases map to TRBD1. Trimming removed 4 bases from V and 3 bases from J; junction bases left unmatched: 15. There are 20 residues in the CDR3. CDR1 is MNHNS, CDR2 SASEGT, per germline. The CDR3 loop reads CASSARPGQGTLSGANVLTF. The CDR3, as DNA: TGTGCCAGCAGTGCCCGACCGGGACAGGGGACTCTAAGTGGGGCCAACGTCCTGACTTTC.

This chain joins TRBV6-5 and TRBJ1-1; possible D gene TRBD1, 5 bases. The germline CDR1 and CDR2 sequences are MNHEY and SVGAGI. Deletions cut 6 bases from V and 8 bases from J, with 10 bases between. The CDR3 is 11 residues long. The CDR3, as DNA: TGTGCCAGCAGCCGCGACAGAGAAGCTTTCTTT. Its protein is CASSRDREAFF.

This clone was detected a few times. V and J are TRBV24-1 and TRBJ2-1; 9 nucleotides match TRBD2. This CDR3 contains 14 residues. Unmatched junction bases numbered 10, after V lost 9 bases and J lost 8 bases. Per the germline V gene, CDR1 is KGHDR and CDR2 is SFDVKD. The CDR3 nucleotides read TGTGCCACCTCTCTCTCGCGGGGGGGCGATGAGCAGTTCTTC. This encodes CATSLSRGGDEQFF.

V and J are TRBV10-3 and TRBJ2-1, with D maybe TRBD2 (6 bases). Looked up from germline, CDR1 is ENHRY and CDR2 is SYGVKD. The germline V and J ends were trimmed by 0 bases and 5 bases, with 14 bases remaining between them. The CDR3 is made up of 16 amino acids. The DNA of the CDR3 is TGTGCCATCAGTGAGTCTGGCGGGAAGGTGGACAATGAGCAGTTCTTC. It is translated as CAISESGGKVDNEQFF.

This chain links TRBV6-2 or TRBV6-3 with TRBJ2-7; 16 bases align to TRBD2. The CDR3 is 16 amino acids. V dropped 2 bases and J dropped 6; count of bases not matched to a gene: 4. CDR1 MNHEY and CDR2 SVGEGT come from the germline V gene. CDR3 coding DNA: TGTGCCAGCAGTTACCTTGGGACTAGCGGGAGGGGCGAGCAGTACTTC. Translation: CASSYLGTSGRGEQYF.

The rearrangement uses TRBV14 and TRBJ1-1; 8 nucleotides agree with TRBD1. The CDR3 is made up of 15 amino acids. CDR1 SGHDN and CDR2 FVKESK come from the germline V gene. V lost 4 bases to trimming and J lost 1 base; unmatched junction nucleotides: 5. The CDR3 bases are TGTGCCAGCAGCCTTTGGACAGGGTCGAACACTGAAGCTTTCTTT. Its protein is CASSLWTGSNTEAFF. Full variable domain (missing parts from reference TRBV14 and TRBJ1-1): EAGVTQFPSHSVIEKGQTVTLRCDPISGHDNLYWYRRVMGKEIKFLLHFVKESKQDESGMPNNRFLAERTGGTYSTLKVQPAELEDSGVYFCASSLWTGSNTEAFFGQGTRLTVV.

The V and J genes are TRBV10-2 and TRBJ1-2; TRBD1 is a possible D gene (5 bases). The CDR3 extends over 13 amino acids. Deletions cut 3 bases from V and 5 bases from J, with 10 bases between. CDR1 is WSHSY and CDR2 is SAAADI in the germline V gene. CDR3 sequence (DNA): TGCGCCAGCAGTGAACGGGGGGGGTATGGCTACACCTTC. Amino acid sequence: CASSERGGYGYTF.